The 30 T cell receptor beta chains in this list originate from one sample, sequenced in a study of identical twins. A single record per CDR3 protein comes from TCRdb applying MiXCR to the 5' RACE reads. The sample lists 500,000 or so distinct CDR3 sequences, 20% to 25% occurring once. The data were also submitted as part of a second study, on T cells expressing NK-cell markers.

The sequencing sample was made of CD4+ T cells sorted from blood. These receptors were collected from a woman between 18 and 29 years old in good health.

Notes on this clonotype: This may be a read error, as it is one base from a much larger clone. This chain links TRBV12-3 or TRBV12-4 with TRBJ2-5; D is tentatively TRBD1 or TRBD2 (5 bases each). The CDR3 consists of 14 residues. CDR3 DNA sequence: TGTGCCAGCAGTCGTGGGGGTGGGCATGAGACCCAGTGCTTC. It codes for CASSRGGGHETQCF.

V usage is TRBV10-3 and J usage is TRBJ2-1; D unclear. The CDR3 consists of 15 residues. Germline CDR1 ENHRY, CDR2 SYGVKD. V dropped 6 bases and J dropped 3 bases, with 15 bases sitting between them. The CDR3 DNA reads TGTGCCATCAGGGAGCCAGATCGAGGCTACAATGAGCAGTTCTTC. Its protein product is CAIREPDRGYNEQFF.

The chain is built from TRBV30 and TRBJ2-1; perhaps TRBD2 as D (5 bases). The CDR3 length is 13 residues. CDR1 and CDR2 (germline): GTSNPN, SVGIG (reference sequence). Trimming pared 3 bases from V and 8 bases from J, leaving 14 bases between. The CDR3 nucleotides are TGTGCCTGGAGGAGGACTGGGGTCGATGAGCAGTTCTTC. Residues: CAWRRTGVDEQFF.

This clonotype was seen only once. This CDR3 reads CASSLLGTSGNPHYYNEQFF. CDR3 DNA sequence: TGTGCCAGCAGCTTACTCGGGACTAGCGGGAACCCTCATTATTACAATGAGCAGTTCTTC. This chain joins TRBV11-2 and TRBJ2-1; 13 bases are shared with TRBD2. This CDR3 spans 20 amino acids. CDR1 is SGHAT, CDR2 FQNNGV, per germline. V gave up 2 bases and J gave up 4 bases; unmatched junction bases: 14.

The chain joins TRBV29-1 to TRBJ2-1; 7 nucleotides match TRBD2. V shed 4 bases, J shed 7 bases, and the junction held 10 bases outside the gene matches. The CDR3 covers 14 residues. The germline gives CDR1 SQVTM, CDR2 ANQGSEA. The CDR3: CSVVSGRGGNEQFF. Written as DNA, the CDR3 is TGCAGCGTTGTATCGGGTCGGGGAGGGAATGAGCAGTTCTTC.

V is TRBV5-1 and J is TRBJ2-5, with 7 bases fitting TRBD2. Trimming cost V 0 bases and J 5 bases; bases outside gene matches: 10. CDR3 length: 16 residues. CDR1 is SGHRS and CDR2 is YFSETQ in the germline V gene. DNA for the CDR3: TGCGCCAGCAGCTTGGGGTTTGGACTAGTCGGGGAGACCCAGTACTTC. This codes for CASSLGFGLVGETQYF. Together with reference TRBV5-1 and TRBJ2-5, the CDR3 gives the full variable domain: KAGVTQTPRYLIKTRGQQVTLSCSPISGHRSVSWYQQTPGQGLQFLFEYFSETQRNKGNFPGRFSGRQFSNSRSEMNVSTLELGDSALYLCASSLGFGLVGETQYFGPGTRLLVL.

The V call is TRBV9, the J call TRBJ2-1; TRBD1 might be the D (6 bases). In germline, CDR1 is SGDLS, CDR2 YYNGEE. The CDR3 runs to 14 residues. V lost 4 bases and J lost 7, with 15 bases in between. This chain's CDR3 is CASSYYRVRNEQFF. CDR3 nucleotide sequence: TGTGCCAGCAGCTACTACAGGGTGAGGAATGAGCAGTTCTTC.

The chain joins TRBV30 to TRBJ1-1; D possibly corresponds to TRBD1 (6 bases). Germline V gene data show CDR1 as GTSNPN and CDR2 as SVGIG (reference sequence). The CDR3 contains 11 residues. Deletions cut 0 bases from V and 8 bases from J, with 7 bases between. The CDR3 sequence: CAWSVQGEAFF. CDR3 nucleotides: TGTGCCTGGAGTGTGCAGGGGGAAGCTTTCTTT. Drawing the rest from reference TRBV30 and TRBJ1-1, the complete variable domain is SQTIHQWPATLVQPVGSPLSLECTVEGTSNPNLYWYRQAAGRGLQLLFYSVGIGQISSEVPQNLSASRPQDRQFILSSKKLLLSDSGFYLCAWSVQGEAFFGQGTRLTVV.

The chain has TRBV10-3 and TRBJ1-2; weak D call: TRBD1 (6 bases). Germline CDR1 reads ENHRY; CDR2 reads SYGVKD. Trimming shortened V by 7 bases and J by 4 bases, and 13 bases separated the two germline ends. The CDR3 sequence is 13 residues long. CDR3 sequence (DNA): TGTGCCATCAATTCACAGGGACTCTATGGCTACACCTTC. Protein product: CAINSQGLYGYTF.

The V gene is TRBV5-1, the J gene TRBJ1-1, with TRBD1 matching over 10 bases. Germline V gene sequence: CDR1 SGHRS, CDR2 YFSETQ. The CDR3 runs to 15 residues. With 3 bases clipped from V and 6 bases from J, the junction kept 8 bases outside the gene matches. The CDR3 DNA is TGCGCCAGCAGCTCCTTGACAGGGGGCATTGCTGAAGCTTTCTTT. Protein: CASSSLTGGIAEAFF.

The V call is TRBV5-1, the J call TRBJ2-7, with 11 positions matching TRBD2. V shed 4 bases and J 5 bases; nucleotides not matched to a gene: 8. This CDR3 is built from 15 residues. Per the germline V gene, CDR1 is SGHRS and CDR2 is YFSETQ. CDR3 coding DNA: TGCGCCAGCAGCGGAGATAGCGGGAGGGCCGACGAGCAGTACTTC. Its translation: CASSGDSGRADEQYF.

CDR3 DNA sequence: TGTGCCAGCAGTTCCTCTGGGAAGAAGACTTTCTTT. This gives the protein CASSSSGKKTFF. J is TRBJ1-1 and V is TRBV6-6; the D is unclear. This CDR3 spans 12 amino acids. CDR1 MNHNY and CDR2 SVGAGI come from the germline V gene (reference sequence). The V end lost 4 bases, the J end lost 12 bases, and 15 bases lay between the germline ends.

The CDR3 DNA reads as TGTGCCAGCAGTTACCTGACTAGCGGGGGCAACAATGAGCAGTTCTTC. It translates to CASSYLTSGGNNEQFF. The rearrangement joins TRBV6-5 to TRBJ2-1, with 12 bases fitting TRBD2. The CDR3 length is 16 residues. Germline V gives CDR1 MNHEY, CDR2 SVGAGI. The V segment lost 2 bases and the J segment 5 bases; nucleotides outside the gene matches: 4.

In the case of this clonotype: The junction does not match germline at one end; this may be a read error. The J gene is TRBJ2-5, the V gene TRBV5-1; 11 nucleotides align to TRBD2. Germline CDR1 is SGHRS and CDR2 is YFSETQ. CDR3 length: 16 residues. The CDR3 nucleotides read TGCGCCAGCAACTTGGTCGGGACTAGCGGTCAAGAGACCCAGTACTTC. It translates to CASNLVGTSGQETQYF.

The gene calls are TRBV2 and TRBJ1-1; 7 bases line up with TRBD1. This CDR3 is 13 amino acids long. The germline V gene encodes CDR1 SNHLY and CDR2 FYNNEI. Trimming removed 10 bases from V and 1 base from J; junction bases left unmatched: 6. The CDR3 sequence is CATAGTANTEAFF. CDR3 DNA: TGTGCCACCGCCGGGACAGCGAACACTGAAGCTTTCTTT.

This clonotype has just a few counts. The chain joins TRBV20-1 to TRBJ2-5; D ambiguous. Trimming shortened V by 1 base and J by 5 bases, and 8 bases separated the two germline ends. The CDR3 is 12 residues long. CDR1 and CDR2 from the germline V gene are DFQATT and SNEGSKA (reference sequence). CDR3 in amino acids: CSARGAGETQYF. In DNA form, the CDR3 reads TGCAGTGCTAGAGGGGCCGGGGAGACCCAGTACTTC.

This clonotype was found many times. The chain recombines TRBV7-2 with TRBJ1-5, with 7 bases identical to TRBD1. Germline-derived CDR1 and CDR2 are SGHTA and FQGNSA. The CDR3 covers 13 residues. V shed 3 bases, J shed 7 bases, and the junction held 3 bases outside the gene matches. The CDR3 protein is CASSFDRDQPQHF. The CDR3 DNA reads as TGTGCCAGCAGCTTTGACAGGGACCAGCCCCAGCATTTT.

The chain carries TRBV27 and TRBJ2-7, with D perhaps matching TRBD1 (6 bases). The CDR3 loop spans 13 amino acids. CDR1 MNHEY and CDR2 SMNVEV come from the germline V gene (reference sequence). V lost 6 bases and J lost 7, with 16 bases in between. CDR3 in amino acids: CASSPIRQGEQYF. The CDR3 nucleotides are TGTGCCAGCAGCCCAATTCGGCAGGGGGAGCAGTACTTC.

The CDR3 is CASSLRQSGGQYF. CDR3 nucleotides: TGTGCCAGCAGCTTACGCCAGTCGGGAGGGCAGTACTTC. The V call is TRBV7-9, the J call TRBJ2-7, with TRBD2 matching over 7 bases. This CDR3 comprises 13 residues. CDR1 and CDR2 from the germline V gene are SEHNR and FQNEAQ (reference sequence). V lost 2 bases to trimming and J lost 9 bases; unmatched junction nucleotides: 7.

The chain couples TRBV5-5 to TRBJ2-2, with 7 nucleotides matching TRBD1. This CDR3 is 14 amino acids long. Germline values: CDR1 SGHKS, CDR2 YYEKEE (reference sequence). V trimming: 5 bases; J trimming: 2 bases; junction bases outside the gene matches: 3. Written as DNA, the CDR3 is TGTGCCAGCAGACGGGACAGAAACACCGGGGAGCTGTTTTTT. Protein sequence: CASRRDRNTGELFF. The complete variable domain, with remaining parts taken from reference TRBV5-5 and TRBJ2-2, reads DAGVTQSPTHLIKTRGQQVTLRCSPISGHKSVSWYQQVLGQGPQFIFQYYEKEERGRGNFPDRFSARQFPNYSSELNVNALLLGDSALYLCASRRDRNTGELFFGEGSRLTVL.

Note on this clonotype: Possible read error: a much larger clone is one base away. The chain carries TRBV20-1 and TRBJ2-1; TRBD2 matches 15 bases. The J call may be in error: the DNA end matches TRBJ2-7 better. The CDR3 length is 19 residues. The V gene's germline CDR1 is DFQATT and CDR2 SNEGSKA (reference sequence). The chain's CDR3 is CSARERTSGRALSYNEQYF. The CDR3 nucleotides read TGCAGTGCTAGAGAAAGGACTAGCGGGAGGGCCCTCTCCTACAATGAGCAGTACTTC.

In this sample, this clonotype turned up a few times. The chain couples TRBV4-3 to TRBJ2-7; D possibly corresponds to TRBD2 (6 bases). The V and J ends lost 4 bases and 2 bases respectively, with 15 bases between them. The CDR3 has 15 residues. CDR1 LGHNA and CDR2 YSLEER come from the germline V gene. As DNA, the CDR3 is TGCGCCAGCAGCCGAGGTAGCGGAGCCCCCTACGAGCAGTACTTC. It codes for CASSRGSGAPYEQYF.

The chain joins TRBV12-3 or TRBV12-4 to TRBJ2-6; D perhaps matches TRBD1 (6 bases). The CDR3 is made up of 17 amino acids. The ends were cut back, 7 bases at V and 0 bases at J, with 16 bases in the middle. DNA for the CDR3: TGTGCCAGCACCAAGGGGACACCTAGCTCTGGGGCCAACGTCCTGACTTTC. Translation gives CASTKGTPSSGANVLTF.

This clonotype was recorded a few times. The J gene is TRBJ1-3, the V gene TRBV12-3 or TRBV12-4, with no clear D. The germline V and J ends were trimmed by 8 bases and 0 bases, with 11 bases remaining between them. This CDR3 is 14 amino acids long. The CDR3 DNA follows: TGTGCCAGCGGCTGGGAAGGCTCTGGAAACACCATATATTTT. This encodes CASGWEGSGNTIYF.

The chain has TRBV19 and TRBJ1-1; no firm D call. Germline V gene sequence: CDR1 LNHDA, CDR2 SQIVND (reference sequence). The CDR3 is made up of 14 amino acids. Trimming stripped 6 bases from V and 0 bases from J, with 11 bases between. The CDR3 here is CASRQDGMNTEAFF. CDR3 in DNA: TGTGCCAGTAGGCAGGACGGGATGAACACTGAAGCTTTCTTT. Full variable domain (rest looked up from reference TRBV19 and TRBJ1-1): DGGITQSPKYLFRKEGQNVTLSCEQNLNHDAMYWYRQDPGQGLRLIYYSQIVNDFQKGDIAEGYSVSREKKESFPLTVTSAQKNPTAFYLCASRQDGMNTEAFFGQGTRLTVV.

V usage is TRBV5-6 and J usage is TRBJ1-6; the D is unclear. Between the trimmed V and J ends, which lost 2 bases and 2 bases, there was a span of 8 bases. The CDR3 totals 15 residues. Germline V lookup: CDR1 SGHDT, CDR2 YYEEEE. CDR3 coding DNA: TGTGCCAGCAGCTTATTGGGGACCTATAATTCACCCCTCCACTTT. This gives the protein CASSLLGTYNSPLHF.

This chain connects TRBV2 to TRBJ2-3; weak D call: TRBD2 (5 bases). Per germline, CDR1 SNHLY and CDR2 FYNNEI. The CDR3 is 14 amino acids. V was cut by 4 bases and J by 1 base, with 9 bases left in between. CDR3 DNA: TGTGCCAGCAGTGGAGGGTGGGGCACAGATACGCAGTATTTT. Translated: CASSGGWGTDTQYF.

The chain recombines TRBV7-2 with TRBJ2-2; no reliable D call. The germline gives CDR1 SGHTA, CDR2 FQGNSA. With 3 bases removed from V and 3 bases from J, the gap between germline ends came to 14 bases. This CDR3 region has 16 residues. In DNA, the CDR3 is TGTGCCAGCAGCTTCGCAGTCAGTAGCTACACCGGGGAGCTGTTTTTT. As protein: CASSFAVSSYTGELFF. Drawing the rest from reference TRBV7-2 and TRBJ2-2, the complete variable domain is GAGVSQSPSNKVTEKGKDVELRCDPISGHTALYWYRQSLGQGLEFLIYFQGNSAPDKSGLPSDRFSAERTGGSVSTLTIQRTQQEDSAVYLCASSFAVSSYTGELFFGEGSRLTVL.

The chain has TRBV5-1 and TRBJ2-5; 7 bases fit TRBD2. This CDR3 region has 15 residues. Germline trimming cut 2 bases from V and 4 bases from J; bases unmatched to any gene: 8. Germline CDR1 and CDR2: SGHRS and YFSETQ. The CDR3 DNA sequence: TGCGCCAGCAGCTTAAAGCGGGGAAGAGGAGAGACCCAGTACTTC. Its protein product is CASSLKRGRGETQYF.

This clonotype was detected a few times. The rearrangement joins TRBV12-3 or TRBV12-4 to TRBJ1-1; tentatively, D is TRBD1 (5 bases). Deletions cut 3 bases from V and 7 bases from J, with 15 bases between. The CDR3 is 14 amino acids. The CDR3: CASSLGIGAYEAFF. The DNA of the CDR3 is TGTGCCAGCAGTTTGGGAATTGGGGCCTATGAAGCTTTCTTT.